Below are 15 T cell receptor beta chains sequenced from a single sample in a study of cytomegalovirus exposure and HLA in healthy donors. TCRdb's table, derived via immunoSEQ multiplex PCR, lists solely in-frame clones and lacks some. The sample lists 65,000 to 85,000 clones, over 85% occurring once. Sequenced: PBMCs. These TCRs come from a woman aged 18 to 35 in good health and CMV-seronegative.

This chain uses TRBV9 with TRBJ1-3; D is possibly TRBD1 (5 bases). The germline V gene encodes CDR1 SGDLS and CDR2 YYNGEE. This CDR3 comprises 14 residues. Trimming pared 0 bases from V and 1 base from J, leaving 5 bases between. The CDR3 is CASSVEGSGNTIYF. CDR3 DNA sequence: TGTGCCAGCAGCGTAGAGGGGTCTGGAAACACCATATATTTT.

The chain employs TRBV7-2 and TRBJ2-5; D possibly corresponds to TRBD1 (6 bases). CDR1 and CDR2 (germline): SGHTA, FQGNSA. V lost 8 bases and J 1 base, leaving 11 bases between the germline ends. The CDR3 totals 13 residues. The CDR3 nucleotides read TGTGCCAGCTGGGCACAGGGCCAAGAGACCCAGTACTTC. Translation gives CASWAQGQETQYF.

V gene TRBV5-1 combines with J gene TRBJ1-4; TRBD1 matches 9 bases. CDR1 and CDR2 (germline): SGHRS, YFSETQ. J was trimmed by 8 bases and V by 4 bases; bases with no gene match: 6. This CDR3 spans 14 amino acids. CDR3 in DNA: TGCGCCAGCAGCACGGACAGGGGAAGCGAAAAACTGTTTTTT. Translating it yields CASSTDRGSEKLFF. Full variable domain (missing parts from reference TRBV5-1 and TRBJ1-4): KAGVTQTPRYLIKTRGQQVTLSCSPISGHRSVSWYQQTPGQGLQFLFEYFSETQRNKGNFPGRFSGRQFSNSRSEMNVSTLELGDSALYLCASSTDRGSEKLFFGSGTQLSVL.

The chain uses TRBV19 and TRBJ2-7; D is possibly TRBD1 (6 bases). CDR3 size: 15 residues. Germline-derived CDR1 and CDR2 are LNHDA and SQIVND (reference sequence). The V end lost 3 bases, the J end lost 5 bases, and 17 bases lay between the germline ends. In nucleotides, the CDR3 is TGTGCCAGTAGTATGAGGGGGACCGGACGGCACGAGCAGTACTTC. Translating gives CASSMRGTGRHEQYF.

The rearrangement joins TRBV10-1 to TRBJ2-2, with D hard to call. The V gene lost 0 bases and the J gene lost 5 bases, with 16 bases spanning the gap. Germline values: CDR1 WNHNN, CDR2 SYGVQD (reference sequence). This CDR3 comprises 17 residues. The CDR3 DNA reads as TGCGCCAGCAGTGAGTCGTCAAGCGAATCGCCGACCGGGGAGCTGTTTTTT. It translates to CASSESSSESPTGELFF.

CDR3 sequence (DNA): TGTGCCAGCAGCTTAGTCATCAGGCCCTCCGATGGGGGCTACACCTTC. This codes for CASSLVIRPSDGGYTF. The V and J genes are TRBV7-2 and TRBJ1-2; D is ambiguous. The CDR3 loop spans 16 amino acids. Germline V gene lookup returns CDR1 SGHTA and CDR2 FQGNSA. The V and J ends lost 1 base and 8 bases respectively, with 20 bases between them.

CDR3 sequence reads: CASSFIPGQGQETQYF. The CDR3 DNA reads as TGCGCCAGCAGCTTTATCCCGGGACAGGGCCAAGAGACCCAGTACTTC. The rearrangement links TRBV5-1 to TRBJ2-5, with 9 bases fitting TRBD1. The CDR3 has 16 residues. V shed 2 bases and J 1 base; nucleotides not matched to a gene: 6. The V gene's germline CDR1 is SGHRS and CDR2 YFSETQ.

Here the CDR3 reads CASSLEGTSGTSTDTQYF. CDR3 nucleotide sequence: TGTGCCAGCAGCTTGGAAGGGACTAGCGGAACTAGCACAGATACGCAGTATTTT. The gene calls are TRBV5-5 and TRBJ2-3, with 11 bases aligning to TRBD2. V lost 0 bases, J lost 0 bases, and 6 bases stayed unmatched. The CDR3 spans 18 residues. Germline V gives CDR1 SGHKS, CDR2 YYEKEE (reference sequence).

V and J are TRBV7-2 and TRBJ1-6; 9 bases fit TRBD1. CDR1 SGHTA and CDR2 FQGNSA come from the germline V gene. CDR3 length: 15 residues. Losses at the gene ends were 1 base for V and 8 bases for J; bases not matched to a gene: 3. Here the CDR3 reads CASSLGQGVYSPLHF. CDR3 coding DNA: TGTGCCAGCAGCTTAGGACAGGGGGTTTATTCACCCCTCCACTTT.

The V gene is TRBV7-9, the J gene TRBJ2-5; possible D gene TRBD2, 5 bases. V dropped 6 bases and J dropped 7 bases, with 21 bases sitting between them. The germline V gene encodes CDR1 SEHNR and CDR2 FQNEAQ (reference sequence). The CDR3 covers 15 residues. The CDR3 DNA reads as TGTGCCAGCAGGTCCCGGGAACCAGAGGGAGCGACCCAGTACTTC. Protein: CASRSREPEGATQYF.

This chain links TRBV4-3 with TRBJ1-2, with D hard to call. The V gene lost 2 bases and the J gene lost 4 bases, with 14 bases spanning the gap. The germline V gene encodes CDR1 LGHNA and CDR2 YSLEER. The CDR3 sequence is 15 residues long. The CDR3, as DNA: TGCGCCAGCAGCCAAAATACGGGTTTTGGCTATGGCTACACCTTC. Protein product: CASSQNTGFGYGYTF.

The V and J genes are TRBV27 and TRBJ2-1; 7 bases map to TRBD2. The CDR3 extends over 13 amino acids. Germline CDR1 MNHEY, CDR2 SMNVEV (reference sequence). With 8 bases clipped from V and 5 bases from J, the junction kept 6 bases outside the gene matches. Here the CDR3 reads CASGLTSDNEQFF. CDR3 in DNA: TGTGCCAGCGGTCTAACTAGCGACAATGAGCAGTTCTTC.

The V gene is TRBV4-1, the J gene TRBJ2-7; D remains ambiguous. CDR1 MGHRA and CDR2 YSYEKL come from the germline V gene. The CDR3 length is 15 residues. V lost 4 bases to trimming and J lost 3 bases, with 16 bases between them. The CDR3 is CASSRPTSGNYEQYF. The DNA for the CDR3 is TGCGCCAGCAGCCGGCCGACCTCAGGCAACTACGAGCAGTACTTC.

The chain couples TRBV5-1 to TRBJ2-1; 10 bases are a match to TRBD1. Germline V gene sequence: CDR1 SGHRS, CDR2 YFSETQ. The V segment lost 5 bases and the J segment 3 bases; nucleotides outside the gene matches: 5. CDR3 length: 15 amino acids. Here the CDR3 DNA reads TGCGCCAGCAGTTTCCGGGACAGGGGCTACAATGAGCAGTTCTTC. Its protein product is CASSFRDRGYNEQFF.

The V call is TRBV7-9, the J call TRBJ1-5; TRBD1 is a possible D gene (6 bases). Trimming left V 4 bases short and J 5 bases short, with 6 bases between. Germline V lookup: CDR1 SEHNR, CDR2 FQNEAQ (reference sequence). CDR3 size: 12 residues. The CDR3 DNA is TGTGCCAGCAGCTCAGGGGATCAGCCCCAGCATTTT. This codes for CASSSGDQPQHF. Based on the CDR3 plus reference TRBV7-9 and TRBJ1-5, the full variable domain is DTGVSQNPRHKITKRGQNVTFRCDPISEHNRLYWYRQTLGQGPEFLTYFQNEAQLEKSRLLSDRFSAERPKGSFSTLEIQRTEQGDSAMYLCASSSGDQPQHFGDGTRLSIL.